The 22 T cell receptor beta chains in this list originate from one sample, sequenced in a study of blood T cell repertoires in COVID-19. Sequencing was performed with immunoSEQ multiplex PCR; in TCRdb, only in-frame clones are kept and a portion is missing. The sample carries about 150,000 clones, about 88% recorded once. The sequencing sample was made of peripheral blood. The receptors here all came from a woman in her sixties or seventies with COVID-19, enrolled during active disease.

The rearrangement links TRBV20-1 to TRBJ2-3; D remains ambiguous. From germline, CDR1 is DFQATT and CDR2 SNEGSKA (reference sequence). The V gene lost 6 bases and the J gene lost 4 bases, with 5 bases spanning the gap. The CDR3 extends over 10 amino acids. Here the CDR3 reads CSATADTQYF. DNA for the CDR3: TGCAGTGCAACAGCAGATACGCAGTATTTT.

CDR3 DNA: TGTGCCAGCAGCCCCCGGGGGACGAGCTCCTACGAGCAGTACGTC. Its translation is CASSPRGTSSYEQYV. This chain connects TRBV7-8 to TRBJ2-7; maybe TRBD2 (6 bases). Germline values: CDR1 SGHVS, CDR2 FQNEAQ. The V end lost 5 bases, the J end lost 0 bases, and 14 bases lay between the germline ends. This CDR3 spans 15 amino acids.

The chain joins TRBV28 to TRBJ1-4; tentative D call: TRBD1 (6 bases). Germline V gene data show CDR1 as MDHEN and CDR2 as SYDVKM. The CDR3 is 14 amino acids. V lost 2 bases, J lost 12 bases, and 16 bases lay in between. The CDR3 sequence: CASSLGTSLKELFF. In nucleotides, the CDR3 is TGTGCCAGCAGTTTAGGGACAAGCTTGAAAGAACTGTTTTTT. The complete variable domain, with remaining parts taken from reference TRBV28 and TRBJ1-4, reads DVKVTQSSRYLVKRTGEKVFLECVQDMDHENMFWYRQDPGLGLRLIYFSYDVKMKEKGDIPEGYSVSREKKERFSLILESASTNQTSMYLCASSLGTSLKELFFGSGTQLSVL.

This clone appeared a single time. The CDR3 loop is CASSLRVAYGRYV. The CDR3, as DNA: TGTGCCAGCAGCTTAAGGGTAGCATATGGAAGGTACGTC. The chain links TRBV7-3 to TRBJ2-7, with no clear D. V was clipped by 1 base and J by 12 bases, with 16 bases between them. The CDR3 runs to 13 residues. Germline V CDR1 and CDR2: SGHTA, FQGTGA.

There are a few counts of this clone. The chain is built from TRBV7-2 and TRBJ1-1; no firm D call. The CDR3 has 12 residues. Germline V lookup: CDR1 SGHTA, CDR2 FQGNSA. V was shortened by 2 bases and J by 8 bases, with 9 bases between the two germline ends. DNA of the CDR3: TGTGCCAGCAGCTTATCCAGGTTGGAAGCTTTCTTT. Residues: CASSLSRLEAFF.

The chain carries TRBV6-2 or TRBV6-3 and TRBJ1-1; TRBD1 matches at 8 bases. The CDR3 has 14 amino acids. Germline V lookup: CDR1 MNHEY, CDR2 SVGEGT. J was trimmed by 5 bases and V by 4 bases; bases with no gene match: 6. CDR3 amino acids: CASSFRQGSTEAFF. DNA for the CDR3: TGTGCCAGCAGTTTCAGACAGGGGTCTACTGAAGCTTTCTTT.

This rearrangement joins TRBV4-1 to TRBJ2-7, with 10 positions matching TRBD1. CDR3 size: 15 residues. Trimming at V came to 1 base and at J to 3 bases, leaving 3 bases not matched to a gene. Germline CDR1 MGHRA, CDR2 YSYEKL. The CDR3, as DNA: TGCGCCAGCAGCCAAGGGGACAGGGGCGACTACGAGCAGTACTTC. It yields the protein CASSQGDRGDYEQYF.

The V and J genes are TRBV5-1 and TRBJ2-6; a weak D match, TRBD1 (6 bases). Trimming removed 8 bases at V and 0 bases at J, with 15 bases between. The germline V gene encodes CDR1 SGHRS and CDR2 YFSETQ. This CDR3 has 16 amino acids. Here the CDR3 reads CASNPGQISGANVLTF. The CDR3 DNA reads TGCGCCAGTAACCCGGGACAAATCTCTGGGGCCAACGTCCTGACTTTC.

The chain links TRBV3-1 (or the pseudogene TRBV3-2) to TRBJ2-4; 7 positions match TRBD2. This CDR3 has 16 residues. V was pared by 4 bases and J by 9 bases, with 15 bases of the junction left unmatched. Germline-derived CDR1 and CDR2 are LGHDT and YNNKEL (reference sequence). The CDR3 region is CASSPPRGTKRGIQYF. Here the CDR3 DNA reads TGTGCCAGCAGCCCCCCCAGAGGGACCAAGCGGGGCATTCAGTACTTC.

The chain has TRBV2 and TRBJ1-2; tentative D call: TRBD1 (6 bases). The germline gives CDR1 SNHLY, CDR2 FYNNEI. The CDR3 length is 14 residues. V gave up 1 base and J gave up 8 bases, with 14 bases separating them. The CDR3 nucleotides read TGTGCCAGCAGTGAAGGTTCTAGACAGGTCGGCTACACCTTC. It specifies CASSEGSRQVGYTF.

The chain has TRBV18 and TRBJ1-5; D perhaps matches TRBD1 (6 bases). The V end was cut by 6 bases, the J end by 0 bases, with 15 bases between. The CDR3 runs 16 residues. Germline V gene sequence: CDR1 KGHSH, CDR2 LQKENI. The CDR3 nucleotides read TGTGCCAGCTCGCCCGGGACACAATATAGCAATCAGCCCCAGCATTTT. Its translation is CASSPGTQYSNQPQHF. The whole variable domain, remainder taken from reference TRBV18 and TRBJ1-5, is NAGVMQNPRHLVRRRGQEARLRCSPMKGHSHVYWYRQLPEEGLKFMVYLQKENIIDESGMPKERFSAEFPKEGPSILRIQQVVRGDSAAYFCASSPGTQYSNQPQHFGDGTRLSIL.

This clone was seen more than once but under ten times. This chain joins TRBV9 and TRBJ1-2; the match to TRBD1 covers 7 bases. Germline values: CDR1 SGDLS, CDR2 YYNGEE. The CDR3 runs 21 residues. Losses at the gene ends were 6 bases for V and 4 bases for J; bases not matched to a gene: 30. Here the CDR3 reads CASTIPMVYRGPGARGYGYTF. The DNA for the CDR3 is TGTGCCAGCACCATTCCTATGGTTTACAGGGGTCCGGGGGCTAGAGGCTATGGCTACACCTTC.

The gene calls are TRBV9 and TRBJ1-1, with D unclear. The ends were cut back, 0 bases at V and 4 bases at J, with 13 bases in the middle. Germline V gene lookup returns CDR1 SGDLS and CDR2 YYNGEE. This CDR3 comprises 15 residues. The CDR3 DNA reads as TGTGCCAGCAGCGTAGAATCGGGCGGACTCACTGAAGCTTTCTTT. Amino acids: CASSVESGGLTEAFF.

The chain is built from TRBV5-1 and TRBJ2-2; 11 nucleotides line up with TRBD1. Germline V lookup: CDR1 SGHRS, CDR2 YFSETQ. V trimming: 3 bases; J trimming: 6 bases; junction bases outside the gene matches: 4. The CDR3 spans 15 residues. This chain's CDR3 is CASSYAGQGAGELFF. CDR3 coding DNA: TGCGCCAGCAGCTACGCGGGACAGGGGGCCGGGGAGCTGTTTTTT.

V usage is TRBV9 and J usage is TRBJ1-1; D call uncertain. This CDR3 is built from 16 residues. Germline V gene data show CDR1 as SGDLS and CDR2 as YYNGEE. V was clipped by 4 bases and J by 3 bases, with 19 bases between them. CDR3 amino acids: CASSPSAARRDTEAFF. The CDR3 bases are TGTGCCAGCAGCCCCTCCGCAGCGAGACGAGACACTGAAGCTTTCTTT.

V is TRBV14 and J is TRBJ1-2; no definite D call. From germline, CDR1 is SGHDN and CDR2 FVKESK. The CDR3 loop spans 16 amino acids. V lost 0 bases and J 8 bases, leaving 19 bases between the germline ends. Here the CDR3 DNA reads TGTGCCAGCAGCCAAGAAGTGGTTCCGGGGTCGAGCGGCTACACCTTC. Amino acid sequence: CASSQEVVPGSSGYTF.

CDR3 protein: CASSLGDEQYF. For the CDR3, the DNA is TGCGCCAGCAGCCTAGGGGACGAGCAGTACTTC. The chain links TRBV4-1 to TRBJ2-7; perhaps TRBD1 as D (5 bases). The germline V gene encodes CDR1 MGHRA and CDR2 YSYEKL. This CDR3 has 11 amino acids. V gave up 4 bases and J gave up 5 bases, with 6 bases separating them.

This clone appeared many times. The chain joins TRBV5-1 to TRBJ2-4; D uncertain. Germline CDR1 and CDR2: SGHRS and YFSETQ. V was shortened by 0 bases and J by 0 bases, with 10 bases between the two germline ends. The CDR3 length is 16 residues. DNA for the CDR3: TGCGCCAGCAGCTTGGAAGGCGGCTTAGCCAAAAACATTCAGTACTTC. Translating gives CASSLEGGLAKNIQYF.

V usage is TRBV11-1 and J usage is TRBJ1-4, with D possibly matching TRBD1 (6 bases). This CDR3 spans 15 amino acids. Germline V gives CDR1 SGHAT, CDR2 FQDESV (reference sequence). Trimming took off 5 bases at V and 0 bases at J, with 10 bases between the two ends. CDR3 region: CASSRDRSTNEKLFF. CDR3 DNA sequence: TGTGCCAGCAGCCGCGACAGGTCAACTAATGAAAAACTGTTTTTT. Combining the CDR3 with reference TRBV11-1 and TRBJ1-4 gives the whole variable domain EAEVAQSPRYKITEKSQAVAFWCDPISGHATLYWYRQILGQGPELLVQFQDESVVDDSQLPKDRFSAERLKGVDSTLKIQPAELGDSAMYLCASSRDRSTNEKLFFGSGTQLSVL.

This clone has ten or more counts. CDR3 coding DNA: TGTGCCAGCAGCTTAGAGTCCTGGACAGGGGGTCCCAATGAGCAGTTCTTC. Protein product: CASSLESWTGGPNEQFF. The chain combines TRBV7-9 with TRBJ2-1, with 10 bases matching TRBD1. Germline CDR1 is SEHNR and CDR2 is FQNEAQ (reference sequence). J was trimmed by 6 bases and V by 1 base; bases with no gene match: 9. The CDR3 consists of 17 residues.

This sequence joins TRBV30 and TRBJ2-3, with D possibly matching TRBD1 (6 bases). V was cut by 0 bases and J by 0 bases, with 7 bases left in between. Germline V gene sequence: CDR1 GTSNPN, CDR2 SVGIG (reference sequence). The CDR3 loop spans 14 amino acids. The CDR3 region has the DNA TGTGCCTGGAGTGTAGGGACAAGCACAGATACGCAGTATTTT. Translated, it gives CAWSVGTSTDTQYF.

In nucleotides, the CDR3 is TGCGCCAGCAGCCAAGGACGGACAGCGGCAAATTCACCCCTCCACTTT. This codes for CASSQGRTAANSPLHF. The chain carries TRBV4-1 and TRBJ1-6, with D perhaps TRBD1 (6 bases). V lost 1 base to trimming and J lost 7 bases, with 14 bases between them. The V gene's germline CDR1 is MGHRA and CDR2 YSYEKL. The CDR3 sequence is 16 residues long.